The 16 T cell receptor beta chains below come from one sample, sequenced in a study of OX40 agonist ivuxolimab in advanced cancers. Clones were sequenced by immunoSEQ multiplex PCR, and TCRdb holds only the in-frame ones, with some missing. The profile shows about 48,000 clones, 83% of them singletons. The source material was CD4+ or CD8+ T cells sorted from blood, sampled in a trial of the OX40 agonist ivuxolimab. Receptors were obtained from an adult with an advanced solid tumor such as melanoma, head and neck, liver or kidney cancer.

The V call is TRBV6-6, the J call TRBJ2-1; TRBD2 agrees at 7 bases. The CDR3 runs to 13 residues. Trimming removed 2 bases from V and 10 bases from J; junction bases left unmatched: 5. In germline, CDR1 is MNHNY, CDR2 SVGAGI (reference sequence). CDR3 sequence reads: CASSYVRGGEQFF. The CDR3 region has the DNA TGTGCCAGCAGTTACGTAAGGGGAGGGGAGCAGTTCTTC.

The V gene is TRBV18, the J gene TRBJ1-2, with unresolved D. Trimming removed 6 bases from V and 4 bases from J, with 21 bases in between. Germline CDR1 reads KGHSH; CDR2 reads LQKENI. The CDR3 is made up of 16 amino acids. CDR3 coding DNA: TGTGCCAGCTCGCCTAACCCGGGTCCCGGTTCCTATGGCTACACCTTC. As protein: CASSPNPGPGSYGYTF.

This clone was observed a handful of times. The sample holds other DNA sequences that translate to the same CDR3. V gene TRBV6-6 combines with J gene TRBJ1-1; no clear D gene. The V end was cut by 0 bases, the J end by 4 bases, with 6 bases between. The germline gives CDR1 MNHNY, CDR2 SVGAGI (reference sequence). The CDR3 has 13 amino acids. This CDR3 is CASSYSGVTEAFF. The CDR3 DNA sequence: TGTGCCAGCAGTTACTCAGGCGTCACTGAAGCTTTCTTT.

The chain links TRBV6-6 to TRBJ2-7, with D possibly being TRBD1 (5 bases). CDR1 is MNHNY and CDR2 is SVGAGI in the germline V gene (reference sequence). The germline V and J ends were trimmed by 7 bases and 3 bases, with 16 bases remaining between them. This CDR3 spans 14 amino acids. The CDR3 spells CASKPGQQSYEQYF. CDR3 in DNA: TGTGCCAGCAAGCCAGGGCAACAGAGCTACGAGCAGTACTTC.

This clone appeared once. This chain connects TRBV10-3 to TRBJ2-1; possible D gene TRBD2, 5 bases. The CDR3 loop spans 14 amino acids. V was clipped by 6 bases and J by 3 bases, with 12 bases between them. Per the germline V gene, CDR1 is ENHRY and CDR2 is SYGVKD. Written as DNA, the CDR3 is TGTGCCATCAGGGGAGAGGAAGGCTACAATGAGCAGTTCTTC. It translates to CAIRGEEGYNEQFF.

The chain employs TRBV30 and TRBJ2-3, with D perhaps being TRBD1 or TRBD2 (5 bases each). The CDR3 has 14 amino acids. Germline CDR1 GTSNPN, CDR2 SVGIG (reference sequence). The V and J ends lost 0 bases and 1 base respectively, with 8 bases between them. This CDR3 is CAWSVVGGTDTQYF. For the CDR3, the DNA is TGTGCCTGGAGTGTAGTGGGGGGCACAGATACGCAGTATTTT.

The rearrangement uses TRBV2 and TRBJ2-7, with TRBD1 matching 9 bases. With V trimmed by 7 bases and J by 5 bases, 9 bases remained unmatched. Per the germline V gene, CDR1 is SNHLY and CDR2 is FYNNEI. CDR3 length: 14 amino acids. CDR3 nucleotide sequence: TGTGCCAGCACACCAGGGACAGGGCTGAACGAGCAGTACTTC. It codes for CASTPGTGLNEQYF. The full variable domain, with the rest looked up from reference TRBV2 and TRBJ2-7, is EPEVTQTPSHQVTQMGQEVILRCVPISNHLYFYWYRQILGQKVEFLVSFYNNEISEKSEIFDDQFSVERPDGSNFTLKIRSTKLEDSAMYFCASTPGTGLNEQYFGPGTRLTVT.

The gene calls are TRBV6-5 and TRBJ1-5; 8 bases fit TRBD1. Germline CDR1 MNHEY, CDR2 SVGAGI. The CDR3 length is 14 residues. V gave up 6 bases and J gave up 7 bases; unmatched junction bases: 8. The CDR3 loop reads CASSLDRASQPQHF. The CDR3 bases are TGTGCCAGCAGCCTGGACAGGGCTTCCCAGCCCCAGCATTTT.

CDR3 residues: CASSLGGQAEAFF. DNA for the CDR3: TGTGCCAGCAGCTTAGGGGGGCAGGCTGAAGCTTTCTTT. The chain employs TRBV7-2 and TRBJ1-1, with D maybe TRBD1 (6 bases). This CDR3 has 13 amino acids. V was pared by 1 base and J by 6 bases, with 9 bases between. The V gene's germline CDR1 is SGHTA and CDR2 FQGNSA.

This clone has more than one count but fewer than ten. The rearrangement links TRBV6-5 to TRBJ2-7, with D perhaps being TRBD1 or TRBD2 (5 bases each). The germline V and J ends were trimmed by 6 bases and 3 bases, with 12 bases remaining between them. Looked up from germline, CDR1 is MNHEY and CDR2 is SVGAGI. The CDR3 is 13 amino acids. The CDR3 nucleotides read TGTGCCAGCAGCTGGGGACCGTTCTACGAGCAGTACTTC. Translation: CASSWGPFYEQYF.

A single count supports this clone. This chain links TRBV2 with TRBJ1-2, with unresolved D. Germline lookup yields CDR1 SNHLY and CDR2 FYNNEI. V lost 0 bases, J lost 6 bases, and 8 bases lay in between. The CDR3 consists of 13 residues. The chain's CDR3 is CASSEAQEHGYTF. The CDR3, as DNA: TGTGCCAGCAGTGAAGCTCAGGAACATGGCTACACCTTC.

CDR3: CATSRVGYATYEQYF. CDR3 nucleotides: TGTGCCACCAGCAGAGTGGGGTACGCGACCTACGAGCAGTACTTC. The V gene is TRBV15, the J gene TRBJ2-7, with D uncertain. The CDR3 runs to 15 residues. The germline V gene has CDR1 LNHNV and CDR2 YYDKDF (reference sequence). V lost 1 base, J lost 2 bases, and 12 bases lay in between.

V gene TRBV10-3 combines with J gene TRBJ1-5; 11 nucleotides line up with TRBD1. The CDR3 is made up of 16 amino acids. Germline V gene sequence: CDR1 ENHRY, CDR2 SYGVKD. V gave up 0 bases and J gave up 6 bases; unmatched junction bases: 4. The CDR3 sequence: CAISESGGTGGQPQHF. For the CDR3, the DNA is TGTGCCATCAGTGAGTCCGGTGGGACAGGGGGTCAGCCCCAGCATTTT.

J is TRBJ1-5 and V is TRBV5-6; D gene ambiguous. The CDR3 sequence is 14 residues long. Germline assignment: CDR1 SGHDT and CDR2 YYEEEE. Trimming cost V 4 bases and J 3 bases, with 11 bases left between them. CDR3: CASSLLGDNQPQHF. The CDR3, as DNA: TGTGCCAGCAGCCTGCTGGGCGACAATCAGCCCCAGCATTTT.

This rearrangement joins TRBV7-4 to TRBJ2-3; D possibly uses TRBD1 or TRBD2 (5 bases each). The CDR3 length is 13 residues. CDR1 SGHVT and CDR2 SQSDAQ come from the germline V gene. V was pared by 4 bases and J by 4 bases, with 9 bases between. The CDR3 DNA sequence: TGTGCCAGCAGCTGGGGACGGGCAGATACGCAGTATTTT. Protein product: CASSWGRADTQYF.

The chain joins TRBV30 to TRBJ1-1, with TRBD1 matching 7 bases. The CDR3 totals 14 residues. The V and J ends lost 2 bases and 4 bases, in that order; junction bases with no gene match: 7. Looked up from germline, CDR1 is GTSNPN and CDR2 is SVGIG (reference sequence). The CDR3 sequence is CAWSRGQIGTEAFF. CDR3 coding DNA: TGTGCCTGGAGTCGGGGACAGATCGGCACTGAAGCTTTCTTT. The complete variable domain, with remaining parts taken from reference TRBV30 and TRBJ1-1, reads SQTIHQWPATLVQPVGSPLSLECTVEGTSNPNLYWYRQAAGRGLQLLFYSVGIGQISSEVPQNLSASRPQDRQFILSSKKLLLSDSGFYLCAWSRGQIGTEAFFGQGTRLTVV.